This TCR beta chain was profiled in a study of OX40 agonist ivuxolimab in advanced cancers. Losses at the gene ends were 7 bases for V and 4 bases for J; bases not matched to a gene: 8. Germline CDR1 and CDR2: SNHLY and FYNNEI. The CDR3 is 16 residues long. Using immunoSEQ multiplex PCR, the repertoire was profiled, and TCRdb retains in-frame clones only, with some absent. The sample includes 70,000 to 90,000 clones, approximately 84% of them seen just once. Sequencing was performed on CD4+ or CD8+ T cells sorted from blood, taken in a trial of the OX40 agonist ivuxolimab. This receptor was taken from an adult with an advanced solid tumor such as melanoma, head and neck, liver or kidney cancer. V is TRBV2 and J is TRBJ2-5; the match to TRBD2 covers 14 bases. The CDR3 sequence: CASTATSGGAGETQYF. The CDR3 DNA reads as TGTGCCAGCACTGCGACTAGCGGGGGGGCCGGAGAGACCCAGTACTTC.